The 5 T cell receptor beta chains in this list originate from one sample, sequenced in a study of blood T cells in healthy people across ages. With a J-beta primer mix and a sample-barcoded 5' primer, a second PCR ran 7 to 11 cycles. TCRdb ran MiXCR on the 5' RACE reads and lists one entry per CDR3 protein. Counted here are about 760,000 distinct CDR3 sequences, 45% to 70% occurring once; the ten biggest clones make up around a quarter. Sequencing was performed on blood. The receptors were gathered from a man in his forties in good health.

The chain couples TRBV6-4 to TRBJ2-5; perhaps TRBD1 as D (7 bases). The germline V gene has CDR1 MRHNA and CDR2 SNTAGT. The CDR3 is 19 amino acids. With 4 bases removed from V and 5 bases from J, the gap between germline ends came to 29 bases. The chain's CDR3 is CASSAPRRGRRKKIETQYF. The CDR3 DNA sequence: TGTGCCAGCAGTGCGCCCAGGAGGGGGCGACGAAAAAAGATCGAGACCCAGTACTTC.

The V gene is TRBV7-8, the J gene TRBJ2-6; D gene unclear. CDR1 is SGHVS, CDR2 FQNEAQ, per germline. Trimming shortened V by 5 bases and J by 3 bases, and 17 bases separated the two germline ends. This CDR3 is built from 17 residues. The CDR3 bases are TGTGCCAGCAGCCCCAGCCCCGGGCTGGGTGGGGCCAACGTCCTGACTTTC. This translates into CASSPSPGLGGANVLTF. Full variable domain (rest looked up from reference TRBV7-8 and TRBJ2-6): GAGVSQSPRYKVAKRGQDVALRCDPISGHVSLFWYQQALGQGPEFLTYFQNEAQLDKSGLPSDRFFAERPEGSVSTLKIQRTQQEDSAVYLCASSPSPGLGGANVLTFGAGSRLTVL.

This clonotype showed up many times. The chain couples TRBV10-3 to TRBJ1-2; TRBD1 aligns across 10 bases. V shed 5 bases and J 6 bases; nucleotides not matched to a gene: 9. The germline CDR1 and CDR2 sequences are ENHRY and SYGVKD. The CDR3 is made up of 15 amino acids. CDR3 DNA: TGTGCCATCAGTTCCGGGACAGGGGATCGAGATGGCTACACCTTC. Translated, it gives CAISSGTGDRDGYTF.

This clonotype came up a few times. The chain has TRBV14 and TRBJ2-7, with D perhaps assigned TRBD1 or TRBD2 (5 bases each). The germline CDR1 and CDR2 sequences are SGHDN and FVKESK. This CDR3 has 15 residues. Trimming took 3 bases from V and 0 from J, leaving 12 bases between them. The CDR3 DNA sequence: TGTGCCAGCAGCCATGGGGGAGCGAGCTCCTACGAGCAGTACTTC. Protein sequence: CASSHGGASSYEQYF.

V is TRBV7-9 and J is TRBJ2-5; possibly TRBD2 for D (6 bases). The last part of the DNA fits TRBJ2-7 better; the J call may be wrong. CDR1 SEHNR and CDR2 FQNEAQ come from the germline V gene (reference sequence). The CDR3 has 16 residues. The CDR3 protein is CASSWRPGERYYEQYF. The CDR3 nucleotides read TGTGCCAGCAGCTGGCGCCCGGGAGAGCGGTACTACGAGCAGTACTTC.